These 27 T cell receptor beta chains share one sample of origin, sequenced in a study of blood T cell repertoires in COVID-19. This table comes from immunoSEQ multiplex PCR, and its TCRdb copy is limited to in-frame clones, with some not included. The sample lists approximately 96,000 clones; about 85% were seen once. The material sequenced was peripheral blood. These receptors originate from a woman of 80 years or more with acute or convalescent COVID-19.

The V call is TRBV28, the J call TRBJ1-2, with D uncertain. The CDR3 is 12 residues long. Trimming left V 5 bases short and J 8 bases short, with 12 bases between. Germline CDR1 reads MDHEN; CDR2 reads SYDVKM. For the CDR3, the DNA is TGTGCCAGCAGTAGGAGGTTCCGCGGCTACACCTTC. Its protein product is CASSRRFRGYTF.

The rearrangement links TRBV7-2 to TRBJ1-1; 8 bases are shared with TRBD1. Germline V gene lookup returns CDR1 SGHTA and CDR2 FQGNSA. The CDR3 is made up of 13 amino acids. V was clipped by 5 bases and J by 4 bases; unmatched bases: 3. CDR3: CASSATGVTEAFF. In nucleotides, the CDR3 is TGTGCCAGCAGCGCGACAGGGGTCACTGAAGCTTTCTTT.

This sequence joins TRBV2 and TRBJ1-5; D possibly corresponds to TRBD1 (6 bases). V lost 6 bases and J 3 bases, leaving 12 bases between the germline ends. Germline V gene lookup returns CDR1 SNHLY and CDR2 FYNNEI. The CDR3 totals 14 residues. The CDR3 bases are TGTGCCAGCAGAGACAGGTTTTACAATCAGCCCCAGCATTTT. As protein: CASRDRFYNQPQHF.

This chain joins TRBV5-5 and TRBJ2-5, with 9 bases fitting TRBD1. Germline CDR1 is SGHKS and CDR2 is YYEKEE (reference sequence). J gave up 4 bases and V 4 bases, and 11 bases lay outside the gene matches. CDR3 size: 16 residues. The CDR3 sequence: CASSPAGTGRRETQYF. In DNA form, the CDR3 reads TGTGCCAGCAGCCCAGCCGGGACAGGGAGGAGAGAGACCCAGTACTTC.

The chain has TRBV6-5 and TRBJ1-3, with a possible D match to TRBD1 (6 bases). The ends were cut back, 6 bases at V and 4 bases at J, with 16 bases in the middle. The CDR3 sequence is 15 residues long. CDR1 and CDR2 from the germline V gene are MNHEY and SVGAGI. The CDR3: CASRTGQGYGNTIYF. DNA for the CDR3: TGTGCCAGCAGAACCGGGCAGGGGTACGGAAACACCATATATTTT.

V and J are TRBV28 and TRBJ1-5, with unresolved D. The CDR3 sequence is 14 residues long. Per the germline V gene, CDR1 is MDHEN and CDR2 is SYDVKM. The V and J ends lost 3 bases and 10 bases respectively, with 16 bases between them. The CDR3 is CASSLWQAGKPQHF. DNA of the CDR3: TGTGCCAGCAGTTTGTGGCAGGCCGGCAAACCCCAGCATTTT.

The chain employs TRBV11-3 and TRBJ2-2, with D uncertain. V gave up 6 bases and J gave up 0 bases, with 5 bases separating them. Germline values: CDR1 SGHNT, CDR2 YENEEA. CDR3 length equals 13 residues. The CDR3 DNA sequence: TGTGCCAGCAGTGGAGCGAACACCGGGGAGCTGTTTTTT. Translation: CASSGANTGELFF.

This chain joins TRBV5-1 and TRBJ1-1; 8 positions agree with TRBD1. CDR3 length: 12 residues. Per germline, CDR1 SGHRS and CDR2 YFSETQ. J was trimmed by 10 bases and V by 4 bases; bases with no gene match: 6. The CDR3 loop is CASSPGQGVAFF. DNA for the CDR3: TGCGCCAGCAGCCCCGGACAGGGAGTAGCTTTCTTT.

This clone has just one count. This chain uses TRBV27 with TRBJ2-7; D might be TRBD2 (6 bases). CDR3 length equals 16 residues. The germline V gene encodes CDR1 MNHEY and CDR2 SMNVEV (reference sequence). Trimming took 3 bases from V and 0 from J, leaving 15 bases between them. Here the CDR3 reads CASSFIRVGGSYEQYF. As DNA, the CDR3 is TGTGCCAGCAGTTTTATCAGGGTGGGAGGCTCCTACGAGCAGTACTTC.

This clone was counted only a few times. This rearrangement joins TRBV28 to TRBJ1-2; 8 bases fit TRBD1. The CDR3 contains 15 residues. Germline V gene data show CDR1 as MDHEN and CDR2 as SYDVKM. The V gene end was trimmed by 6 bases and the J gene end by 2 bases; junction bases not matched to a gene: 8. DNA for the CDR3: TGTGCCAGCAGGATAGGGGACAGGAAAAACTATGGCTACACCTTC. Amino acids: CASRIGDRKNYGYTF.

The chain combines TRBV28 with TRBJ1-2; D perhaps matches TRBD1 (6 bases). The CDR3 is 16 amino acids. Germline V gives CDR1 MDHEN, CDR2 SYDVKM. Trimming took off 2 bases at V and 0 bases at J, with 13 bases between the two ends. The CDR3 DNA sequence: TGTGCCAGCAGTTTAGGAAGTACAGGGACTAACTATGGCTACACCTTC. Its translation is CASSLGSTGTNYGYTF.

The rearrangement uses TRBV5-1 and TRBJ2-2; 10 positions agree with TRBD1. V was clipped by 4 bases and J by 6 bases; unmatched bases: 9. The germline gives CDR1 SGHRS, CDR2 YFSETQ. The CDR3 sequence is 16 residues long. CDR3 bases: TGCGCCAGCAGCCCAGGGGACAGGGGAGGTTCCGGGGAGCTGTTTTTT. The encoded protein is CASSPGDRGGSGELFF.

This chain uses TRBV5-4 with TRBJ1-2; 8 bases match TRBD1. CDR3 length: 15 amino acids. The V and J ends lost 3 bases and 2 bases, in that order; junction bases with no gene match: 6. Germline loops: CDR1 SGHNT, CDR2 YYREEE (reference sequence). Here the CDR3 reads CASSSAGGENYGYTF. The CDR3 nucleotides read TGTGCCAGCAGCTCCGCAGGGGGCGAAAACTATGGCTACACCTTC.

This chain links TRBV5-1 with TRBJ2-2; 8 bases align to TRBD1. This CDR3 contains 18 residues. Germline V gene data show CDR1 as SGHRS and CDR2 as YFSETQ. V dropped 0 bases and J dropped 6; count of bases not matched to a gene: 13. CDR3 in amino acids: CASSLAQGAQRGPGELFF. The CDR3 DNA reads TGCGCCAGCAGCTTGGCCCAGGGGGCTCAACGCGGGCCCGGGGAGCTGTTTTTT.

The chain joins TRBV9 to TRBJ2-1; 11 positions match TRBD2. CDR3 length equals 16 residues. The V gene's germline CDR1 is SGDLS and CDR2 YYNGEE. V gave up 0 bases and J gave up 3 bases; unmatched junction bases: 2. The CDR3 reads CASSVGTSGGYNEQFF. CDR3 DNA sequence: TGTGCCAGCAGCGTAGGAACTAGCGGGGGCTACAATGAGCAGTTCTTC.

The CDR3 sequence is CASSFSGGADTGELFF. CDR3 nucleotide sequence: TGTGCCAGCAGCTTCTCAGGGGGCGCCGACACCGGGGAGCTGTTTTTT. V and J are TRBV7-2 and TRBJ2-2; 8 bases fit TRBD1. In germline, CDR1 is SGHTA, CDR2 FQGNSA. CDR3 length equals 16 residues. Unmatched junction bases numbered 6, after V lost 3 bases and J lost 3 bases.

The rearrangement joins TRBV3-1 (or the pseudogene TRBV3-2) to TRBJ1-1, with a possible D match to TRBD1 (5 bases). The V and J ends lost 6 bases and 3 bases respectively, with 17 bases between them. Germline CDR1 reads LGHDT; CDR2 reads YNNKEL (reference sequence). This CDR3 has 15 residues. Here the CDR3 reads CASSLCQGGHTEAFF. The CDR3 nucleotides are TGTGCCAGCAGTCTCTGCCAGGGAGGTCACACTGAAGCTTTCTTT.

The chain carries TRBV28 and TRBJ2-7, with D possibly matching TRBD2 (5 bases). The germline CDR1 and CDR2 sequences are MDHEN and SYDVKM. V lost 5 bases and J 0 bases, leaving 11 bases between the germline ends. The CDR3 totals 14 residues. CDR3 amino acids: CASSPVGSSYEQYF. CDR3 coding DNA: TGTGCCAGCAGTCCCGTTGGGAGCTCCTACGAGCAGTACTTC.

The chain recombines TRBV24-1 with TRBJ1-5, with no clear D. Germline values: CDR1 KGHDR, CDR2 SFDVKD. The CDR3 loop spans 14 amino acids. Trimming cost V 6 bases and J 0 bases, with 8 bases left between them. The CDR3, as DNA: TGTGCCACCAGTACAGAGTATAGCAATCAGCCCCAGCATTTT. Translated, it gives CATSTEYSNQPQHF.

The chain recombines TRBV27 with TRBJ2-3; TRBD1 is a possible D gene (5 bases). The CDR3 runs 14 residues. The V gene's germline CDR1 is MNHEY and CDR2 SMNVEV (reference sequence). V gave up 6 bases and J gave up 6 bases, with 16 bases separating them. For the CDR3, the DNA is TGTGCCAGCAGCCACTTCAGGGAATGGGATACGCAGTATTTT. This sequence encodes CASSHFREWDTQYF.

The chain employs TRBV9 and TRBJ1-2, with D perhaps matching TRBD1 (6 bases). Germline CDR1 SGDLS, CDR2 YYNGEE. This CDR3 has 14 amino acids. Deletions cut 6 bases from V and 4 bases from J, with 16 bases between. CDR3 loop: CASNTGGSLYGYTF. Here the CDR3 DNA reads TGTGCCAGCAACACTGGGGGCAGCCTCTATGGCTACACCTTC.

The rearrangement links TRBV4-3 to TRBJ1-2; TRBD1 agrees at 7 bases. Germline CDR1 is LGHNA and CDR2 is YSLEER. CDR3 size: 17 residues. With 3 bases clipped from V and 4 bases from J, the junction kept 14 bases outside the gene matches. The CDR3 loop reads CASSQNSGQTSVYGYTF. CDR3 nucleotides: TGCGCCAGCAGCCAGAATTCGGGACAGACTTCGGTCTATGGCTACACCTTC.

The rearrangement joins TRBV3-1 (or the pseudogene TRBV3-2) to TRBJ1-2; the match to TRBD1 covers 7 bases. V dropped 0 bases and J dropped 8; count of bases not matched to a gene: 6. The germline gives CDR1 LGHDT, CDR2 YNNKEL (reference sequence). The CDR3 consists of 14 residues. The CDR3 nucleotides are TGTGCCAGCAGCCAAGATCACAGGGGAGGCGGCTACACCTTC. As protein: CASSQDHRGGGYTF.

This chain joins TRBV28 and TRBJ1-5, with D possibly being TRBD1 (6 bases). CDR1 is MDHEN and CDR2 is SYDVKM in the germline V gene. This CDR3 spans 17 amino acids. The germline V and J ends were trimmed by 2 bases and 6 bases, with 20 bases remaining between them. The CDR3 is CASSLLIGGGIGQPQHF. CDR3 nucleotides: TGTGCCAGCAGTTTACTTATAGGGGGGGGGATCGGTCAGCCCCAGCATTTT.

A single count supports this clone. This chain connects TRBV28 to TRBJ2-2; D unresolved. The V end was cut by 5 bases, the J end by 6 bases, with 16 bases between. The CDR3 has 15 residues. Germline CDR1 MDHEN, CDR2 SYDVKM. As DNA, the CDR3 is TGTGCCAGCAGTCCCCCAGCTAGTAACTCCGGGGAGCTGTTTTTT. This sequence encodes CASSPPASNSGELFF.

This rearrangement joins TRBV5-5 to TRBJ2-2, with D possibly matching TRBD1 (6 bases). V gave up 4 bases and J gave up 7 bases, with 8 bases separating them. CDR1 and CDR2 from the germline V gene are SGHKS and YYEKEE (reference sequence). CDR3 length equals 12 residues. The CDR3 loop reads CASSMTGGELFF. In nucleotides, the CDR3 is TGTGCCAGCAGCATGACAGGCGGGGAGCTGTTTTTT.

This clone was seen just once. The chain carries TRBV6-2 or TRBV6-3 and TRBJ2-3, with TRBD2 identical over 14 bases. Trimming cost V 4 bases and J 6 bases; bases outside gene matches: 6. CDR1 and CDR2 (germline): MNHEY, SVGEGT. The CDR3 consists of 16 residues. The CDR3 reads CASSLGLAGAADTQYF. In DNA form, the CDR3 reads TGTGCCAGCAGTTTGGGACTAGCGGGGGCCGCGGATACGCAGTATTTT.